The 10 T cell receptor beta chains presented below share a single source sample, sequenced in a study of T cell repertoires in ileal Crohn's disease (dated by TCRdb to between 2019 and 2020). Library preparation used the immunoSEQ multiplex PCR assay. The clones in this table, taken by TCRdb from immuneACCESS, are in-frame only. Not every clone is retained; where verified, under half of the shortfall comes from an unresolved V gene, and the cause of the rest is unknown. Counted in this sample were around 11,000 clones; about nine tenths of them appeared once. 8% to 9.5% of the sample belongs to the ten largest clones. The sample's time point label, decoded: inflamed ileum from the surgical specimen. Sequenced sample: ileal tissue. All receptors derive from an adult with Crohn's disease.

The CDR3 nucleotides read TGTGCCTGGGGGTTTGGACCCAATGAGCAGTTCTTC. It specifies CAWGFGPNEQFF. The chain couples TRBV30 to TRBJ2-1, with D unresolved. V was clipped by 5 bases and J by 6 bases, with 11 bases between them. Germline-derived CDR1 and CDR2 are GTSNPN and SVGIG (reference sequence). This CDR3 has 12 amino acids.

CDR3 DNA: TGTGCCAGCTCACCACGGGCAGGGGGTGGCTACACCTTC. Translating gives CASSPRAGGGYTF. This chain uses TRBV18 with TRBJ1-2; 7 nucleotides agree with TRBD1. Germline lookup yields CDR1 KGHSH and CDR2 LQKENI. The CDR3 loop spans 13 amino acids. V lost 1 base to trimming and J lost 7 bases; unmatched junction nucleotides: 3.

The chain is built from TRBV5-4 and TRBJ2-2, with a weak D call TRBD2 (5 bases). The CDR3 extends over 14 amino acids. Germline V gene lookup returns CDR1 SGHNT and CDR2 YYREEE (reference sequence). V was trimmed by 0 bases and J by 4 bases, leaving 7 bases between them. The chain's CDR3 is CASSLVAGTGELFF. The CDR3 DNA is TGTGCCAGCAGCTTGGTGGCGGGCACCGGGGAGCTGTTTTTT.

This sequence joins TRBV18 and TRBJ1-1; D perhaps matches TRBD1 (5 bases). The length of the CDR3 is 14 residues. V lost 2 bases, J lost 7 bases, and 14 bases lay in between. CDR1 is KGHSH and CDR2 is LQKENI in the germline V gene. CDR3 sequence: CASSPEGVRGEAFF. The CDR3, as DNA: TGTGCCAGCTCACCAGAGGGAGTGAGGGGTGAAGCTTTCTTT.

The CDR3 nucleotides are TGTGCCAGCAGCTTGGGACTCAATCAGCCCCAGCATTTT. As protein: CASSLGLNQPQHF. V is TRBV5-8 and J is TRBJ1-5; the D is unclear. CDR3 size: 13 residues. Germline loops: CDR1 SGHTS, CDR2 YDEGEE. The V and J ends lost 0 bases and 3 bases respectively, with 4 bases between them.

The chain is built from TRBV5-4 and TRBJ2-1; the D is unclear. The CDR3 is 12 residues long. The V end was cut by 1 base, the J end by 10 bases, with 9 bases between. CDR1 and CDR2 from the germline V gene are SGHNT and YYREEE (reference sequence). The CDR3 region has the DNA TGTGCCAGCAGCTTGTCTCCGACCGAGCAGTTCTTC. This codes for CASSLSPTEQFF.

The chain is built from TRBV7-2 and TRBJ2-1; D call uncertain. This CDR3 spans 12 amino acids. V lost 2 bases to trimming and J lost 12 bases, with 11 bases between them. The germline V gene has CDR1 SGHTA and CDR2 FQGNSA. This CDR3 reads CASSLKNQRQFF. The CDR3 coding sequence is TGTGCCAGCAGCTTAAAAAACCAGCGGCAGTTCTTC. The entire variable domain, with the rest obtained from reference TRBV7-2 and TRBJ2-1, is as follows: GAGVSQSPSNKVTEKGKDVELRCDPISGHTALYWYRQSLGQGLEFLIYFQGNSAPDKSGLPSDRFSAERTGGSVSTLTIQRTQQEDSAVYLCASSLKNQRQFFGPGTRLTVL.

The chain has TRBV9 and TRBJ2-3; weak D call: TRBD1 (5 bases). The CDR3 length is 17 residues. Germline V gene data show CDR1 as SGDLS and CDR2 as YYNGEE. V lost 0 bases, J lost 0 bases, and 14 bases lay in between. The CDR3 sequence: CASSVGPWGFSTDTQYF. CDR3 in DNA: TGTGCCAGCAGCGTAGGCCCCTGGGGCTTTAGCACAGATACGCAGTATTTT.

The chain employs TRBV6-1 and TRBJ1-2, with D unresolved. This CDR3 spans 17 amino acids. The V end was cut by 1 base, the J end by 1 base, with 16 bases between. Germline CDR1 is MNHNS and CDR2 is SASEGT. The CDR3 loop is CASSEGVEQIVNYGYTF. CDR3 sequence (DNA): TGTGCCAGCAGTGAAGGGGTTGAACAGATAGTTAACTATGGCTACACCTTC.

V and J are TRBV7-9 and TRBJ1-4, with D possibly being TRBD1 (5 bases). V lost 6 bases to trimming and J lost 6 bases, with 17 bases between them. CDR1 is SEHNR and CDR2 is FQNEAQ in the germline V gene (reference sequence). This CDR3 is built from 15 residues. The DNA for the CDR3 is TGTGCCAGCAGGTTTGGCAGGGCCCTAGATGAAAAACTGTTTTTT. Amino acids: CASRFGRALDEKLFF.